The 23 T cell receptor beta chains below come from one sample, sequenced in a study of T cells in Graves' hyperthyroidism and ophthalmopathy. RNA transcripts gave rise to amplified TCR beta CDR3 regions. The TCR CDR3 was amplified in a first-round RT-PCR using the HTBI primer set. TCRdb itself ran the multiplex PCR reads through MiXCR, one entry per CDR3 protein. The repertoire holds about 270,000 distinct CDR3 sequences, with roughly 22% as singletons. Sequencing was carried out using blood. Receptors were obtained from a man aged 25-45 years with Graves' ophthalmopathy.

The chain links TRBV20-1 to TRBJ1-5; a weak D match, TRBD1 (6 bases). Germline V gene data show CDR1 as DFQATT and CDR2 as SNEGSKA (reference sequence). V lost 3 bases and J lost 1, with 13 bases in between. The CDR3 totals 15 residues. CDR3 DNA sequence: TGCAGTGCTAGTAAAAACAGGGCCAGCAATCAGCCCCAGCATTTT. Translated, it gives CSASKNRASNQPQHF.

This clonotype was detected many times. J is TRBJ2-7 and V is TRBV12-3 or TRBV12-4; 7 bases line up with TRBD1. The ends lost 4 bases at V and 2 bases at J; junction bases unmatched: 5. The CDR3 has 14 residues. CDR3 sequence (DNA): TGTGCCAGCAGTTCAAGACAGGGCGCCTACGAGCAGTACTTC. Translating it yields CASSSRQGAYEQYF.

V gene TRBV7-2 combines with J gene TRBJ2-5; 13 bases align to TRBD2. This CDR3 is 17 amino acids long. Germline CDR1 reads SGHTA; CDR2 reads FQGNSA. The V and J ends lost 6 bases and 1 base, in that order; junction bases with no gene match: 8. The CDR3 region is CASRKTSGRPSQETQYF. The CDR3, as DNA: TGTGCCAGCAGGAAGACTAGCGGGAGGCCTAGCCAAGAGACCCAGTACTTC.

About this clonotype: A junction end diverges from the germline sequence, so it may reflect a read error. V is TRBV18 and J is TRBJ2-3; no definite D call. The CDR3 has 14 amino acids. Germline assignment: CDR1 KGHSH and CDR2 LQKENI. CDR3: CASSEARSTDTQYF. Here the CDR3 DNA reads TGTGCCAGCTCAGAAGCGCGAAGCACAGATACGCAATATTTT.

This clonotype was detected a few times. The chain employs TRBV30 and TRBJ2-3; a possible D gene is TRBD1 (6 bases). Trimming shortened V by 0 bases and J by 1 base, and 17 bases separated the two germline ends. This CDR3 has 17 amino acids. Germline lookup yields CDR1 GTSNPN and CDR2 SVGIG (reference sequence). This chain's CDR3 is CAWSVRRGGGGTDTQYF. CDR3 nucleotide sequence: TGTGCCTGGAGTGTACGCAGAGGGGGTGGGGGCACAGATACGCAGTATTTT.

This clonotype has ten or more counts. This chain links TRBV5-5 with TRBJ1-1; D is uncertain. Germline CDR1 reads SGHKS; CDR2 reads YYEKEE (reference sequence). Trimming left V 1 base short and J 1 base short, with 11 bases between. The CDR3 contains 15 residues. Written as DNA, the CDR3 is TGTGCCAGCAGCTTGAACCCAGCCAGGAACACTGAAGCTTTCTTT. This codes for CASSLNPARNTEAFF.

There are a few counts of this clonotype. CDR3 sequence (DNA): TGTGCCAGCAGCTTAGGGGGAGGGGAGGAGGAGCAGTACTTC. Its protein product is CASSLGGGEEEQYF. The chain couples TRBV7-3 to TRBJ2-7, with 7 bases identical to TRBD2. Trimming at V came to 2 bases and at J to 7 bases, leaving 8 bases not matched to a gene. Per the germline V gene, CDR1 is SGHTA and CDR2 is FQGTGA. This CDR3 is built from 14 residues.

This clonotype occurred many times. The V gene is TRBV11-2, the J gene TRBJ2-1, with 7 bases lining up with TRBD2. Germline-derived CDR1 and CDR2 are SGHAT and FQNNGV. J was trimmed by 2 bases and V by 0 bases; bases with no gene match: 1. The CDR3 is 15 residues long. The CDR3 sequence is CASSLDRGAYNEQFF. CDR3 nucleotide sequence: TGTGCCAGCAGCTTAGACCGGGGGGCCTACAATGAGCAGTTCTTC.

This clonotype was seen a few times. The CDR3, as DNA: TGTGCCAGCAGTAGTAGCGGGAGGGCCAGAAACGAGCAGTACTTC. It specifies CASSSSGRARNEQYF. The genes are TRBV6-1 and TRBJ2-7; 11 bases agree with TRBD2. The CDR3 runs 15 residues. The V segment lost 5 bases and the J segment 5 bases; nucleotides outside the gene matches: 8. Per germline, CDR1 MNHNS and CDR2 SASEGT.

There are a few counts of this clonotype. The J gene is TRBJ2-1, the V gene TRBV28, with D perhaps TRBD2 (6 bases). CDR3 length: 13 residues. From germline, CDR1 is MDHEN and CDR2 SYDVKM. The ends were cut back, 6 bases at V and 7 bases at J, with 13 bases in the middle. DNA for the CDR3: TGTGCCAGCAGAAAAGGGAGGCCAAATGAGCAGTTCTTC. Its translation: CASRKGRPNEQFF.

The chain couples TRBV19 to TRBJ2-1, with D possibly matching TRBD2 (5 bases). CDR1 and CDR2 from the germline V gene are LNHDA and SQIVND (reference sequence). This CDR3 has 12 amino acids. V was pared by 8 bases and J by 6 bases, with 11 bases between. The CDR3: CASVRGPNEQFF. CDR3 sequence (DNA): TGTGCCAGTGTAAGAGGGCCCAATGAGCAGTTCTTC.

This clonotype was counted ten times or more. The chain combines TRBV12-3 or TRBV12-4 with TRBJ2-5; a possible D gene is TRBD1 (6 bases). The CDR3 sequence is 14 residues long. V lost 6 bases and J lost 3, with 14 bases in between. CDR3 DNA: TGTGCCAGCAGCTACTGGACAGACGAAGAGACCCAGTACTTC. Protein sequence: CASSYWTDEETQYF.

This clonotype has a handful of counts. This chain connects TRBV20-1 to TRBJ2-7; D not resolved. V dropped 1 base and J dropped 0 bases, with 10 bases sitting between them. The CDR3 length is 14 residues. The V gene's germline CDR1 is DFQATT and CDR2 SNEGSKA (reference sequence). The CDR3 loop reads CSARVGGASYEQYF. The CDR3 coding sequence is TGCAGTGCTAGAGTGGGCGGAGCCTCCTACGAGCAGTACTTC.

The sample holds many counts of this clonotype. J is TRBJ2-1 and V is TRBV5-1; maybe TRBD1 (7 bases). The germline gives CDR1 SGHRS, CDR2 YFSETQ. Trimming pared 3 bases from V and 7 bases from J, leaving 17 bases between. CDR3 length: 15 amino acids. The CDR3 reads CASSSWGDSGNEQFF. The CDR3 region has the DNA TGCGCCAGCAGCTCCTGGGGGGACAGTGGGAATGAGCAGTTCTTC.

The rearrangement links TRBV19 to TRBJ2-1; D gene unclear. CDR3 length equals 12 residues. CDR1 is LNHDA, CDR2 SQIVND, per germline (reference sequence). V lost 2 bases and J lost 8, with 7 bases in between. CDR3 nucleotides: TGTGCCAGTAGTATACAGGTCTATGAGCAGTTCTTC. It specifies CASSIQVYEQFF.

This clonotype was seen ten or more times. V usage is TRBV5-1 and J usage is TRBJ2-1; 9 bases map to TRBD2. J lost 8 bases, V lost 2 bases, and 8 bases had no gene match. Germline V gene lookup returns CDR1 SGHRS and CDR2 YFSETQ. The CDR3 extends over 15 amino acids. CDR3 nucleotide sequence: TGCGCCAGCAGCTTAGGGCGGGAGGGCCTAGATGAGCAGTTCTTC. This sequence encodes CASSLGREGLDEQFF.

Turning to this clonotype: The junction departs from the called germline gene at one end, perhaps through a read error. The chain recombines TRBV29-1 with TRBJ2-1, with unresolved D. Looked up from germline, CDR1 is SQVTM and CDR2 is ANQGSEA. CDR3 length equals 13 residues. This CDR3 reads CSVDSPSHNEQFF. In nucleotides, the CDR3 is TGCAGCGTTGACTCTCCCTCCCACAATGAGCAGTTCTTC.

The gene calls are TRBV11-2 and TRBJ2-4, with 8 bases aligning to TRBD1. The germline V gene encodes CDR1 SGHAT and CDR2 FQNNGV. V lost 2 bases and J lost 0; bases outside the gene matches: 6. This CDR3 spans 17 amino acids. The CDR3: CASSLIAGGEAKNIQYF. CDR3 nucleotides: TGTGCCAGCAGCTTAATCGCAGGGGGCGAAGCCAAAAACATTCAGTACTTC. The full variable domain, in which reference TRBV11-2 and TRBJ2-4 provide the parts outside the CDR3, is EAGVAQSPRYKIIEKRQSVAFWCNPISGHATLYWYQQILGQGPKLLIQFQNNGVVDDSQLPKDRFSAERLKGVDSTLKIQPAKLEDSAVYLCASSLIAGGEAKNIQYFGAGTRLSVL.

This clonotype was observed once. This chain links TRBV5-8 with TRBJ2-3; D is perhaps TRBD2 (6 bases). V was clipped by 0 bases and J by 4 bases, with 18 bases between them. The length of the CDR3 is 17 residues. CDR1 is SGHTS and CDR2 is YDEGEE in the germline V gene. CDR3 protein: CASSLAGGRGNPDTQYF. The CDR3 DNA reads TGTGCCAGCAGCTTGGCTGGCGGACGGGGGAATCCAGATACGCAGTATTTT.

The chain recombines TRBV24-1 with TRBJ2-1; D might be TRBD2 (5 bases). The germline CDR1 and CDR2 sequences are KGHDR and SFDVKD. There are 16 residues in the CDR3. V lost 1 base to trimming and J lost 4 bases, with 13 bases between them. DNA for the CDR3: TGTGCCACCAGTGATTTAAGGAGCGGTATTTACAATGAGCAGTTCTTC. This codes for CATSDLRSGIYNEQFF.

In this sample, this clonotype turned up a few times. The chain is built from TRBV5-6 and TRBJ2-5, with 13 positions matching TRBD2. The junction had 5 bases not matched to a gene; V was cut back by 4 bases and J by 5 bases. CDR3 size: 15 residues. Germline values: CDR1 SGHDT, CDR2 YYEEEE. The DNA for the CDR3 is TGTGCCAGCAGCAGAGGACTAGCGGGAGCGGAGACCCAGTACTTC. It specifies CASSRGLAGAETQYF.

The chain is built from TRBV11-2 and TRBJ2-3; TRBD2 matches 10 bases. V lost 3 bases, J lost 6 bases, and 9 bases stayed unmatched. There are 16 residues in the CDR3. Per germline, CDR1 SGHAT and CDR2 FQNNGV. The CDR3 sequence is CASSLIPSGSSDTQYF. CDR3 DNA: TGTGCCAGCAGCTTGATCCCTAGCGGGAGTAGCGATACGCAGTATTTT.

Note on this clonotype: A much larger clonotype is one base distant, so this may be a read error. The genes are TRBV18 and TRBJ1-1; D is ambiguous. The CDR3 runs to 14 residues. Germline V gene lookup returns CDR1 KGHSH and CDR2 LQKENI. CDR3: CASSPIFQNTKAFF. The DNA of the CDR3 is TGTGCCAGCTCACCCATTTTTCAGAACACTAAAGCTTTCTTT.